This T cell receptor beta chain was recorded in a study of T-cell memory formation after mild COVID-19. Study-wide points: In pre-infection memory, a portion of responding clones appeared, which suggested that cross-reactive memory joined.

TCRdb re-analysed the 5' RACE reads in MiXCR, keeping a single row per CDR3 protein. Of roughly 510,000 distinct CDR3 sequences in the sample, 17% were seen once. Per germline, CDR1 MNHEY and CDR2 SVGEGT. This CDR3 spans 12 amino acids. V dropped 6 bases and J dropped 3 bases, with 9 bases sitting between them. Points on this clonotype: Its antigen is not known.

The rearrangement joins TRBV6-2 or TRBV6-3 to TRBJ2-7; D call uncertain. The specimen sequenced was PBMCs or a T cell subset sorted from them (not recorded which). The TCR was taken from an adult woman who had mild COVID-19 (a few samples of this study predate the infection). Cell type and time point are not known. Here the CDR3 DNA reads TGTGCCAGCAGGCAGTTGGACTACGAGCAGTACTTC. Residues: CASRQLDYEQYF.